The next 29 T cell receptor beta chains were all read from a single sample in a study of Ad26.COV2.S vaccination and SARS-CoV-2 variants. Generated by immunoSEQ multiplex PCR, the TCRdb table keeps only in-frame clones and is missing some. The data show about 440,000 clones, about 90% seen once. The treatment: around 19 received Ad26.COV2.S at low or high dose, single or two shots; roughly five received placebo; per-sample allocation not given. Sampling was done on day 63 after the first vaccine or placebo injection. The sample in question was peripheral blood, obtained in a trial of Ad26.COV2.S vaccine versus placebo. The receptors shown here come from a person between 18 and 60 years old who received the Ad26.COV2.S COVID-19 vaccine or a placebo.

The genes are TRBV7-9 and TRBJ2-7, with D unresolved. Looked up from germline, CDR1 is SEHNR and CDR2 is FQNEAQ (reference sequence). The length of the CDR3 is 14 residues. The V gene lost 1 base and the J gene lost 0 bases, with 7 bases spanning the gap. The CDR3 nucleotides are TGTGCCAGCAGCTTAGACAGAACCTCCTACGAGCAGTACTTC. Residues: CASSLDRTSYEQYF. Based on the CDR3 plus reference TRBV7-9 and TRBJ2-7, the full variable domain is DTGVSQNPRHKITKRGQNVTFRCDPISEHNRLYWYRQTLGQGPEFLTYFQNEAQLEKSRLLSDRFSAERPKGSFSTLEIQRTEQGDSAMYLCASSLDRTSYEQYFGPGTRLTVT.

The chain recombines TRBV11-3 with TRBJ2-2; the D gene is possibly TRBD1 (6 bases). This CDR3 spans 13 amino acids. The V gene's germline CDR1 is SGHNT and CDR2 YENEEA. Trimming removed 4 bases from V and 8 bases from J, with 11 bases in between. The CDR3 region has the DNA TGTGCCAGCAGCTCTACAGGGAAAGGGGAGCTGTTTTTT. Translation: CASSSTGKGELFF.

The rearrangement joins TRBV28 to TRBJ2-1; 8 bases are a match to TRBD1. J gave up 0 bases and V 2 bases, and 3 bases lay outside the gene matches. Germline values: CDR1 MDHEN, CDR2 SYDVKM. The CDR3 runs 16 residues. In DNA, the CDR3 is TGTGCCAGCAGTTTAAGGGACAGGTTCTCCTACAATGAGCAGTTCTTC. As protein: CASSLRDRFSYNEQFF.

This chain uses TRBV27 with TRBJ2-7; D not resolved. CDR3 length: 13 amino acids. V was trimmed by 5 bases and J by 1 base, leaving 9 bases between them. CDR1 and CDR2 (germline): MNHEY, SMNVEV (reference sequence). The CDR3 loop is CASSPKGSYEQYF. CDR3 sequence (DNA): TGTGCCAGCAGTCCCAAAGGGTCCTACGAGCAGTACTTC.

The J gene is TRBJ1-6, the V gene TRBV6-6; D gene ambiguous. Trimming took 0 bases from V and 4 from J, leaving 7 bases between them. The CDR3 contains 15 residues. The germline CDR1 and CDR2 sequences are MNHNY and SVGAGI (reference sequence). CDR3 amino acids: CASSYSVEYNSPLHF. The CDR3 DNA is TGTGCCAGCAGTTACTCGGTCGAGTATAATTCACCCCTCCACTTT.

The chain links TRBV28 to TRBJ2-1; D tentatively fits TRBD1 or TRBD2 (5 bases each). Between the trimmed V and J ends, which lost 7 bases and 4 bases, there was a span of 17 bases. Looked up from germline, CDR1 is MDHEN and CDR2 is SYDVKM. The CDR3 is made up of 15 amino acids. The chain's CDR3 is CASTAAGTPYNEQFF. For the CDR3, the DNA is TGTGCCAGCACCGCGGCTGGGACGCCTTACAATGAGCAGTTCTTC.

The CDR3 nucleotides read TGTGCCAGCAGCCTCCCCGAAGAGACCCAGTACTTC. Encoded protein: CASSLPEETQYF. The rearrangement links TRBV3-1 (or the pseudogene TRBV3-2) to TRBJ2-5, with no clear D. The CDR3 is 12 residues long. Trimming took 4 bases from V and 3 from J, leaving 6 bases between them. In germline, CDR1 is LGHDT, CDR2 YNNKEL (reference sequence).

The chain recombines TRBV7-2 with TRBJ2-1; 7 nucleotides line up with TRBD2. The V segment lost 3 bases and the J segment 4 bases; nucleotides outside the gene matches: 3. The length of the CDR3 is 14 residues. Germline V CDR1 and CDR2: SGHTA, FQGNSA. The CDR3 DNA sequence: TGTGCCAGCAGCTTCGGGGGAGGGTACAATGAGCAGTTCTTC. This gives the protein CASSFGGGYNEQFF.

The V gene is TRBV10-1, the J gene TRBJ2-5; TRBD2 is a possible D gene (5 bases). Germline V gene lookup returns CDR1 WNHNN and CDR2 SYGVQD (reference sequence). The ends were cut back, 6 bases at V and 7 bases at J, with 12 bases in the middle. CDR3 length equals 12 residues. CDR3 in DNA: TGCGCCAGCAGCCCCCGTGCGGGGACCCAGTACTTC. The encoded protein is CASSPRAGTQYF.

This clone appeared a single time. V gene TRBV6-5 combines with J gene TRBJ2-7; D gene unclear. This CDR3 has 12 residues. The germline V gene encodes CDR1 MNHEY and CDR2 SVGAGI. Trimming removed 5 bases from V and 6 bases from J, with 11 bases in between. This chain's CDR3 is CASSPNSPEQYF. As DNA, the CDR3 is TGTGCCAGCAGTCCTAATTCCCCCGAGCAGTACTTC.

The gene calls are TRBV27 and TRBJ2-1; 9 nucleotides align to TRBD2. Germline values: CDR1 MNHEY, CDR2 SMNVEV (reference sequence). After removal of 5 bases from V and 4 bases from J, the junction contained 6 bases not matched to a gene. The CDR3 spans 15 residues. The DNA of the CDR3 is TGTGCCAGCAGTCTTAGCGGGAGTCTTTACAATGAGCAGTTCTTC. Protein product: CASSLSGSLYNEQFF.

V and J are TRBV6-1 and TRBJ2-7; D remains ambiguous. Germline V CDR1 and CDR2: MNHNS, SASEGT. The length of the CDR3 is 14 residues. Trimming stripped 2 bases from V and 0 bases from J, with 8 bases between. The CDR3 nucleotides read TGTGCCAGCAGTGAAAGACGGAACTCCTACGAGCAGTACTTC. Its translation: CASSERRNSYEQYF.

The genes are TRBV9 and TRBJ2-1; no reliable D call. The CDR3 contains 12 residues. V was shortened by 0 bases and J by 2 bases, with 0 bases between the two germline ends. Germline V gene data show CDR1 as SGDLS and CDR2 as YYNGEE. In DNA form, the CDR3 reads TGTGCCAGCAGCGTAGCCTACAATGAGCAGTTCTTC. It translates to CASSVAYNEQFF.

V usage is TRBV7-3 and J usage is TRBJ2-2; D perhaps matches TRBD2 (6 bases). Between the trimmed V and J ends, which lost 3 bases and 4 bases, there was a span of 12 bases. Germline V gene lookup returns CDR1 SGHTA and CDR2 FQGTGA. The CDR3 length is 15 residues. The CDR3, as DNA: TGTGCCAGCAGCTTGGAGGGGTTCGGCACCGGGGAGCTGTTTTTT. Residues: CASSLEGFGTGELFF.

V and J are TRBV28 and TRBJ2-3; no reliable D call. Germline CDR1 MDHEN, CDR2 SYDVKM. CDR3 length: 13 amino acids. V was cut by 7 bases and J by 10 bases, with 18 bases left in between. CDR3 in DNA: TGTGCCAGCACCAGCCCAACGACTTTCCCGCAGTATTTT. It yields the protein CASTSPTTFPQYF.

The chain joins TRBV6-2 or TRBV6-3 to TRBJ2-2, with D tentatively TRBD1 (6 bases). The CDR3 runs 16 residues. V gave up 0 bases and J gave up 2 bases, with 10 bases separating them. CDR1 is MNHEY, CDR2 SVGEGT, per germline. DNA for the CDR3: TGTGCCAGCAGTTACTCCCGGGACATAAACACCGGGGAGCTGTTTTTT. This encodes CASSYSRDINTGELFF.

The CDR3, as DNA: TGTGCCAGCAGCCAATTAGGAATCGTCTACGAGCAGTACTTC. Translating it yields CASSQLGIVYEQYF. This chain links TRBV3-1 (or the pseudogene TRBV3-2) with TRBJ2-7, with unresolved D. V was pared by 2 bases and J by 3 bases, with 11 bases between. CDR3 length: 14 amino acids. Germline V gene lookup returns CDR1 LGHDT and CDR2 YNNKEL (reference sequence).

The chain employs TRBV7-9 and TRBJ1-1; 8 positions match TRBD1. V shed 5 bases and J 4 bases; nucleotides not matched to a gene: 9. Per the germline V gene, CDR1 is SEHNR and CDR2 is FQNEAQ (reference sequence). CDR3 length equals 15 residues. The DNA for the CDR3 is TGTGCCAGCAGCGGCATCCGACAGGGGCGCACTGAAGCTTTCTTT. Translated: CASSGIRQGRTEAFF.

The chain employs TRBV10-3 and TRBJ2-7; D might be TRBD1 (6 bases). The V and J ends lost 6 bases and 2 bases respectively, with 11 bases between them. CDR3 length equals 13 residues. In germline, CDR1 is ENHRY, CDR2 SYGVKD. In nucleotides, the CDR3 is TGTGCCATCAGCCACAGGGATACCTACGAGCAGTACTTC. Translation gives CAISHRDTYEQYF.

This clone has just a few counts. The CDR3 DNA is TGCGCCAGCAAACCCGGGACGGCCTCCTACGAGCAGTACTTC. It translates to CASKPGTASYEQYF. V usage is TRBV5-1 and J usage is TRBJ2-7; the D call may be TRBD1 or TRBD2 (5 bases each). This CDR3 has 14 amino acids. Trimming removed 6 bases from V and 0 bases from J, with 13 bases in between. The germline V gene has CDR1 SGHRS and CDR2 YFSETQ.

The chain links TRBV3-1 (or the pseudogene TRBV3-2) to TRBJ2-3; 9 positions match TRBD2. Trimming removed 0 bases from V and 4 bases from J; junction bases left unmatched: 8. The CDR3 contains 17 residues. Germline V gene lookup returns CDR1 LGHDT and CDR2 YNNKEL (reference sequence). This chain's CDR3 is CASSQDRAGGIPDTQYF. The CDR3 DNA is TGTGCCAGCAGCCAAGATCGAGCGGGAGGCATCCCAGATACGCAGTATTTT.

This clone was seen only a few times. The rearrangement links TRBV9 to TRBJ1-5; the D is unclear. Per the germline V gene, CDR1 is SGDLS and CDR2 is YYNGEE. This CDR3 has 15 residues. V dropped 0 bases and J dropped 1 base, with 8 bases sitting between them. The CDR3, as DNA: TGTGCCAGCAGCGTAGCGGGGTTAAGCAATCAGCCCCAGCATTTT. It is translated as CASSVAGLSNQPQHF.

This chain links TRBV7-9 with TRBJ1-3; D is undetermined. Germline CDR1 and CDR2: SEHNR and FQNEAQ (reference sequence). This CDR3 has 18 residues. V was shortened by 4 bases and J by 0 bases, with 19 bases between the two germline ends. The CDR3 DNA sequence: TGTGCCAGCAGCTCCCTAGGATGGGAGGAGAGCTCTGGAAACACCATATATTTT. It codes for CASSSLGWEESSGNTIYF.

CDR3 amino acids: CASSLGPTLSNFYEQYF. CDR3 sequence (DNA): TGTGCCAGCAGCTTGGGCCCGACACTCTCCAATTTCTACGAGCAGTACTTC. This chain joins TRBV7-9 and TRBJ2-7; D uncertain. The CDR3 spans 17 residues. V lost 3 bases and J 3 bases, leaving 21 bases between the germline ends. CDR1 is SEHNR, CDR2 FQNEAQ, per germline (reference sequence).

V and J are TRBV6-2 or TRBV6-3 and TRBJ2-1; TRBD2 might be the D (6 bases). This CDR3 contains 16 residues. Germline V gene lookup returns CDR1 MNHEY and CDR2 SVGEGT. V dropped 0 bases and J dropped 2 bases, with 11 bases sitting between them. CDR3 loop: CASSYSVERAYNEQFF. CDR3 DNA: TGTGCCAGCAGTTACTCAGTCGAGCGGGCCTACAATGAGCAGTTCTTC.

The count of this clone is one. The V gene is TRBV5-1, the J gene TRBJ2-5; no clear D gene. Germline values: CDR1 SGHRS, CDR2 YFSETQ. This CDR3 has 15 amino acids. Trimming took 0 bases from V and 1 from J, leaving 10 bases between them. The CDR3 DNA follows: TGCGCCAGCAGCTTGGAAGCTAGGCTCCAAGAGACCCAGTACTTC. It translates to CASSLEARLQETQYF.

The chain uses TRBV21-1 and TRBJ2-2; TRBD1, as called in the table, went unchecked against the DNA. TRBV21-1 is a documented pseudogene. This CDR3 contains 16 residues. The CDR3 sequence: CASSITGGPRTGELFF. The DNA for the CDR3 is TGTGCCAGCAGCATTACAGGGGGCCCTAGAACTGGGGAGCTGTTTTTT.

V usage is TRBV5-6 and J usage is TRBJ2-2; maybe TRBD1 (6 bases). The ends were cut back, 4 bases at V and 4 bases at J, with 11 bases in the middle. Germline CDR1 and CDR2: SGHDT and YYEEEE. The CDR3 sequence is 14 residues long. CDR3 sequence (DNA): TGTGCCAGCAGCCTCGGGACACCCACCGGGGAGCTGTTTTTT. It yields the protein CASSLGTPTGELFF.

The CDR3 spells CATSGGQVYEQYF. Written as DNA, the CDR3 is TGTGCCACCAGTGGGGGGCAAGTCTACGAGCAGTACTTC. This sequence joins TRBV24-1 and TRBJ2-7, with a weak D call TRBD1 (6 bases). CDR1 and CDR2 from the germline V gene are KGHDR and SFDVKD. CDR3 length equals 13 residues. Trimming shortened V by 5 bases and J by 3 bases, and 10 bases separated the two germline ends.